This is a list of T cell receptor beta chains from one sample in a study of T cells in Graves' hyperthyroidism and ophthalmopathy. From the multiplex PCR reads, TCRdb called clonotypes with MiXCR, one entry per CDR3 protein. The sample shows hundreds of thousands of distinct CDR3 sequences, approximately 25% of them seen only once. The sequenced sample was blood. The receptors derive from a woman aged 35 to 49 with Graves' ophthalmopathy. Both conserved end residues are part of each CDR3. The D gene is left open where the match is weak. Size is stated for part of the rows, as once, few or many counts, or as a class when the clone is expanded.

clone_size: many; d_call: TRBD1; v_call: TRBV6-5; j_call: TRBJ2-7; cdr3_nt: TGTGCCAGCAGGACAGGGATATCATACGAGCAGTACTTC; cdr3_aa: CASRTGISYEQYF
clone_size: many; d_call: TRBD1; v_call: TRBV28; j_call: TRBJ2-7; cdr3_nt: TGTGCCAGCAGTTTGGAGGGTCAGGGGGCCCACGAGCAGTACTTC; cdr3_aa: CASSLEGQGAHEQYF
clone_size: many; d_call: NA; v_call: TRBV20-1; j_call: TRBJ2-7; cdr3_nt: TGCAGTGCTAGAGAAGGGTTCTACGAGCAGTACTTC; cdr3_aa: CSAREGFYEQYF
clone_size: many; d_call: TRBD1; v_call: TRBV5-1; j_call: TRBJ1-1; cdr3_nt: TGCGCCAGCAGCCCTCTGACAGGGGGGAACACTGAAGCTTTCTTT; cdr3_aa: CASSPLTGGNTEAFF
clone_size: NA; d_call: NA; v_call: TRBV19; j_call: TRBJ2-7; cdr3_nt: TGTGCCAGTAGTACCCAGGGAGGCTACGAGCAGTACTTC; cdr3_aa: CASSTQGGYEQYF
clone_size: many; d_call: NA; v_call: TRBV12-3/TRBV12-4; j_call: TRBJ2-2; cdr3_nt: TGTGCCAGCAGCCAATCCTACAGGAACACCGGGGAGCTGTTTTTT; cdr3_aa: CASSQSYRNTGELFF
clone_size: many; d_call: TRBD1; v_call: TRBV10-3; j_call: TRBJ2-4; cdr3_nt: TGTGCCATCTCCGGGCAGGGGGCTGACATTCAGTACTTC; cdr3_aa: CAISGQGADIQYF
clone_size: many; d_call: NA; v_call: TRBV2; j_call: TRBJ1-2; cdr3_nt: TGTGCCAGCACCCCCGAGCGGTCCAGGGTGGGCGACGGCTACACCTTC; cdr3_aa: CASTPERSRVGDGYTF
clone_size: few; d_call: NA; v_call: TRBV4-1; j_call: TRBJ1-5; cdr3_nt: TGCGCCAGCAGCTCCAGACACCCGGATAGCAATCAGCCCCAGCATTTT; cdr3_aa: CASSSRHPDSNQPQHF
clone_size: many; d_call: NA; v_call: TRBV29-1; j_call: TRBJ2-7; cdr3_nt: TGCAGCGTCCAAGGCTCGCAGAGCCCTCAGTACTTC; cdr3_aa: CSVQGSQSPQYF
clone_size: many; d_call: NA; v_call: TRBV5-1; j_call: TRBJ2-5; cdr3_nt: TGCGCCAGCAGCTTGGCGTCTAGCAGGGAGACCCAGTACTTC; cdr3_aa: CASSLASSRETQYF
clone_size: many; d_call: NA; v_call: TRBV28; j_call: TRBJ1-2; cdr3_nt: TGTGCCAGCAGCACCCACTCGGGGGATAACTATGGCTACACCTTC; cdr3_aa: CASSTHSGDNYGYTF
clone_size: many; d_call: NA; v_call: TRBV19; j_call: TRBJ2-2; cdr3_nt: TGTGCCAGTAGTCCCCCCGGGACTCAGAACACCGGGGAGCTGTTTTTT; cdr3_aa: CASSPPGTQNTGELFF
clone_size: many; d_call: TRBD2; v_call: TRBV5-1; j_call: TRBJ2-7; cdr3_nt: TGCGCCAGCAGCTTGGGACTAGCGGGAGCCCCTAGCTCCTACGAGCAGTACTTC; cdr3_aa: CASSLGLAGAPSSYEQYF
clone_size: many; d_call: NA; v_call: TRBV6-2/TRBV6-3; j_call: TRBJ2-5; cdr3_nt: TGTGCCAGCAGCGGACTCGGTCGGGAGACCCAGTACTTC; cdr3_aa: CASSGLGRETQYF
clone_size: many; d_call: NA; v_call: TRBV9; j_call: TRBJ2-5; cdr3_nt: TGTGCCAGCAGCGTAGCCCCGAAGGAGACCCAGTACTTC; cdr3_aa: CASSVAPKETQYF
clone_size: NA; d_call: NA; v_call: TRBV6-1; j_call: TRBJ2-7; cdr3_nt: TGTGCCAGCTCGCGAGGGGACGACGAGCAGTACTTC; cdr3_aa: CASSRGDDEQYF
clone_size: many; d_call: TRBD2; v_call: TRBV27; j_call: TRBJ2-7; cdr3_nt: TGTGCCAGCAGTAGAGGGACTAGCGGGTACGAGCAGTACTTC; cdr3_aa: CASSRGTSGYEQYF
clone_size: once; d_call: NA; v_call: TRBV6-1; j_call: TRBJ1-2; cdr3_nt: TGTGCCAGCAGTGAAGTGAGAGGGATGTATGGCTACACCTTC; cdr3_aa: CASSEVRGMYGYTF
clone_size: many; d_call: NA; v_call: TRBV30; j_call: TRBJ1-5; cdr3_nt: TGTGCCTGGGCCGGGGGTAGCAATCAGCCCCAGCATTTT; cdr3_aa: CAWAGGSNQPQHF
clone_size: many; d_call: NA; v_call: TRBV7-3; j_call: TRBJ2-2; cdr3_nt: TGTGCCAGCAGCAAGGAGGGGGTTAGGTCCGGGGAGCTGTTTTTT; cdr3_aa: CASSKEGVRSGELFF
clone_size: few; d_call: NA; v_call: TRBV28; j_call: TRBJ2-7; cdr3_nt: TGTGCCAGCAGTTCACGGAAAGGGGTCTCCTACGAGCAGTACTTC; cdr3_aa: CASSSRKGVSYEQYF